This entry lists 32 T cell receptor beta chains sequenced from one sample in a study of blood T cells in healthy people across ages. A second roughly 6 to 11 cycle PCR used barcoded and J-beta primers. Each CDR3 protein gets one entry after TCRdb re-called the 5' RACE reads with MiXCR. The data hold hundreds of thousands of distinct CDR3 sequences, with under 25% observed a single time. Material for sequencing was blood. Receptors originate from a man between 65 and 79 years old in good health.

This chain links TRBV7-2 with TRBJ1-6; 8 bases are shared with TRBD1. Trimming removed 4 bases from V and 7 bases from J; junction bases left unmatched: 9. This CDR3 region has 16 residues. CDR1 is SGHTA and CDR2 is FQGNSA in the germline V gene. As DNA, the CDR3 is TGTGCCAGCAGCTCGGACGACAGGGGAATAAATTCACCCCTCCACTTT. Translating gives CASSSDDRGINSPLHF.

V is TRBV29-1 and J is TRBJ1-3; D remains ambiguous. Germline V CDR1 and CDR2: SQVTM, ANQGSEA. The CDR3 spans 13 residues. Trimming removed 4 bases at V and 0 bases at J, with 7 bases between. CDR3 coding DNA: TGCAGCGTTGTACGGGGCTCTGGAAACACCATATATTTT. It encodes CSVVRGSGNTIYF.

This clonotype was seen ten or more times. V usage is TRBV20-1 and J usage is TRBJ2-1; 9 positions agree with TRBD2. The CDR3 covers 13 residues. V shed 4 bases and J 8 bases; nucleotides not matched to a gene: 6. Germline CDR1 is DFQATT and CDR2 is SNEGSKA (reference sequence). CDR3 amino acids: CSATPGLADEQFF. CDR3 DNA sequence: TGCAGTGCTACCCCGGGACTAGCAGATGAGCAGTTCTTC.

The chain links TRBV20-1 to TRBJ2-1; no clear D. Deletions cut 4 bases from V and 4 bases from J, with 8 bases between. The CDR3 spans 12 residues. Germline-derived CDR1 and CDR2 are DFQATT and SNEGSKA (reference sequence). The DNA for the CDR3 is TGCAGTGCTACCTCAGATTACAATGAGCAGTTCTTC. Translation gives CSATSDYNEQFF.

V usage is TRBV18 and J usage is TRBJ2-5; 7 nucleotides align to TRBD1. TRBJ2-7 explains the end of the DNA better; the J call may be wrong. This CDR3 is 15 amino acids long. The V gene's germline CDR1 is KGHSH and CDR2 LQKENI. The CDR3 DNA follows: TGTGCCAGCTCCGAACTGACAGGGCTCACCTACGAGCAGTACTTC. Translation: CASSELTGLTYEQYF.

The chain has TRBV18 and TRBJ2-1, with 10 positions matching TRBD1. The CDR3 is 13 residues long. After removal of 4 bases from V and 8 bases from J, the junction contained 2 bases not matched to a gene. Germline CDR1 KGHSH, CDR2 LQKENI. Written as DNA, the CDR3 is TGTGCCAGCTCACAAGGGACAGGGGATGAGCAGTTCTTC. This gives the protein CASSQGTGDEQFF.

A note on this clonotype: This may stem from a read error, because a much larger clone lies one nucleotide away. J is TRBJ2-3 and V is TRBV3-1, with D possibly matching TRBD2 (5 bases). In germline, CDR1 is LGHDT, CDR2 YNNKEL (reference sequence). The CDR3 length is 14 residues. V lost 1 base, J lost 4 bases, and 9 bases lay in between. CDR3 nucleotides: TGTGCCAGCAGCCAAGCGACTATCGCAGATACGCAGTATTTT. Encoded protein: CASSQATIADTQYF.

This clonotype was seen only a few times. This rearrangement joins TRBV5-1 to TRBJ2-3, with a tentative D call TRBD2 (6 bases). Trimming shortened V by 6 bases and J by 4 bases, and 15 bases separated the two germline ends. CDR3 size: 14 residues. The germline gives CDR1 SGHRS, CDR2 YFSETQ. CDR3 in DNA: TGCGCCAGCAAGGCGGGAACTACGTCAGATACGCAGTATTTT. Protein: CASKAGTTSDTQYF.

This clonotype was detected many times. The DNA for the CDR3 is TGTGCCAGCAGCCGGTCCGCCACCGGGGAGCTGTTTTTT. Its protein product is CASSRSATGELFF. This chain uses TRBV7-3 with TRBJ2-2; D is uncertain. V was clipped by 5 bases and J by 4 bases, with 8 bases between them. Per germline, CDR1 SGHTA and CDR2 FQGTGA. CDR3 length: 13 amino acids.

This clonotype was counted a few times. The CDR3 nucleotides read TGTGCCAGCAGTTTACAGGGAAGGATGAACACTGAAGCTTTCTTT. This translates into CASSLQGRMNTEAFF. The chain has TRBV12-3 or TRBV12-4 and TRBJ1-1, with D possibly being TRBD1 (5 bases). The CDR3 runs 15 residues. With 2 bases removed from V and 0 bases from J, the gap between germline ends came to 10 bases.

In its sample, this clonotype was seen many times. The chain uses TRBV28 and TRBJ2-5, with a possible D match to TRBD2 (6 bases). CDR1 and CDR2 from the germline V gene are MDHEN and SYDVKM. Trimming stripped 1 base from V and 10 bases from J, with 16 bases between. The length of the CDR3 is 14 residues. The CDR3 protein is CASSLSWWGDGQYF. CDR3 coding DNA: TGTGCCAGCAGTTTATCTTGGTGGGGGGACGGCCAGTACTTC.

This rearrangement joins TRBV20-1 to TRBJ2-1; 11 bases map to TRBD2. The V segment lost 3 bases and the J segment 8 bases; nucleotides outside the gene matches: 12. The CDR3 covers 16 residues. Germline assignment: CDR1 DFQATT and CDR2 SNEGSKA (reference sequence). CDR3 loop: CSASPPMSSGRDEQFF. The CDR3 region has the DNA TGCAGTGCTAGCCCCCCCATGAGTAGCGGGAGGGATGAGCAGTTCTTC.

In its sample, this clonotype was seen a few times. The CDR3: CASSQGSNSYNEQFF. The CDR3 DNA reads as TGTGCCAGCAGCCAAGGCAGTAACTCCTACAATGAGCAGTTCTTC. The chain employs TRBV3-1 and TRBJ2-1; D remains unclear. Deletions cut 1 base from V and 0 bases from J, with 7 bases between. Germline assignment: CDR1 LGHDT and CDR2 YNNKEL (reference sequence). This CDR3 is built from 15 residues.

The CDR3 protein is CSAPKTSGGFDTQYF. As DNA, the CDR3 is TGCAGTGCGCCAAAGACTAGCGGGGGTTTTGATACCCAGTACTTC. The chain employs TRBV20-1 and TRBJ2-5; 12 nucleotides align to TRBD2. V lost 6 bases and J lost 8; bases outside the gene matches: 13. The CDR3 totals 15 residues. Per the germline V gene, CDR1 is DFQATT and CDR2 is SNEGSKA (reference sequence).

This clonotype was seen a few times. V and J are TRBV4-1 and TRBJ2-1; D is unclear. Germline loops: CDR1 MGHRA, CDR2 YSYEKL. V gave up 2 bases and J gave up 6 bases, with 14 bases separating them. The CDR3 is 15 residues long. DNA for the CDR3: TGCGCCAGCAGCCAACCTTCCTCGGGTGGCAATGAGCAGTTCTTC. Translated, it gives CASSQPSSGGNEQFF.

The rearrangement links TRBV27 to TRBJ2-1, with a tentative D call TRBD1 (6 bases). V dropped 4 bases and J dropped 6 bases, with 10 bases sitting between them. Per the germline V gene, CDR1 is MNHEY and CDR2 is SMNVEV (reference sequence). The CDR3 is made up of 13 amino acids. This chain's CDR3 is CASSYRESNEQFF. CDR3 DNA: TGTGCCAGCAGTTACAGGGAATCCAATGAGCAGTTCTTC.

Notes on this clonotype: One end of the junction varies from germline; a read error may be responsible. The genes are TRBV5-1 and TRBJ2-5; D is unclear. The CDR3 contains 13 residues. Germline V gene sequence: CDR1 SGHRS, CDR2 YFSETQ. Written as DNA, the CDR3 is TGCGCCAGCAGCTTAATACCCCAAGAGGCCCAGTACTTC. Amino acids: CASSLIPQEAQYF.

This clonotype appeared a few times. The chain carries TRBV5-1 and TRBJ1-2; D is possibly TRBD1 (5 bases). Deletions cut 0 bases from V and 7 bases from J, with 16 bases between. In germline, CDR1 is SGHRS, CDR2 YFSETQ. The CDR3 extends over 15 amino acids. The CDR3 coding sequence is TGCGCCAGCAGCTTGGAGGGCACAGGTTACGGTGGCTACACCTTC. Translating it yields CASSLEGTGYGGYTF.

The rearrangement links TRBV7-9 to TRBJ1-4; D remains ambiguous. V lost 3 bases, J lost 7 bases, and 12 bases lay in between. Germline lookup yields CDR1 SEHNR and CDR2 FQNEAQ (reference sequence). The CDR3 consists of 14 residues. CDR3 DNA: TGTGCCAGCAGCTTCGGGGAGCGAGGTGAAAAACTGTTTTTT. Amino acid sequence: CASSFGERGEKLFF.

The CDR3, as DNA: TGTGCCAGCAGCTTGGGCGGGGGAGGGGGATCAGAGACCCAGTACTTC. This codes for CASSLGGGGGSETQYF. The chain carries TRBV7-2 and TRBJ2-5, with a possible D match to TRBD2 (7 bases). Germline V gives CDR1 SGHTA, CDR2 FQGNSA. This CDR3 spans 16 amino acids. V was clipped by 3 bases and J by 4 bases, with 18 bases between them.

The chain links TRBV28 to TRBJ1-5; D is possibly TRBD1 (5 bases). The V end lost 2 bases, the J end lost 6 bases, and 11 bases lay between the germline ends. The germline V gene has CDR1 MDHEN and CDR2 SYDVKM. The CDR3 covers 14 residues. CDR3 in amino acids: CASSLVTASQPQHF. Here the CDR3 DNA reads TGTGCCAGCAGTTTAGTGACAGCGAGTCAGCCCCAGCATTTT.

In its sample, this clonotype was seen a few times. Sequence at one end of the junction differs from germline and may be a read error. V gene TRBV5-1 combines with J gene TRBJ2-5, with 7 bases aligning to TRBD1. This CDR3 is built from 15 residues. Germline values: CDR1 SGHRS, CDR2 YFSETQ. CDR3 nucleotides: TGCGCCAGCAGATTGGGACAGACGCCCCAAGAGACCCAGTACTTC. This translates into CASRLGQTPQETQYF. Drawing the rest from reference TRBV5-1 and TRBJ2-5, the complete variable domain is KAGVTQTPRYLIKTRGQQVTLSCSPISGHRSVSWYQQTPGQGLQFLFEYFSETQRNKGNFPGRFSGRQFSNSRSEMNVSTLELGDSALYLCASRLGQTPQETQYFGPGTRLLVL.

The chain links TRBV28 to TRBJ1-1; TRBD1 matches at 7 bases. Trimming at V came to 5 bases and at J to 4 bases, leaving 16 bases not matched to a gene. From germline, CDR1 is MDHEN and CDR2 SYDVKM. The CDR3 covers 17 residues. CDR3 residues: CASSPFRVGGRGTEAFF. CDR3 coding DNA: TGTGCCAGCAGTCCCTTCCGAGTAGGGGGCAGAGGCACTGAAGCTTTCTTT.

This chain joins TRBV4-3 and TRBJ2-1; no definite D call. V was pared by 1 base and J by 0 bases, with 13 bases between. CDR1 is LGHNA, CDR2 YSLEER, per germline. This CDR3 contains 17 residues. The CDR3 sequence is CASSQGAALNSYNEQFF. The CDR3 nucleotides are TGCGCCAGCAGCCAAGGGGCCGCTCTTAACTCCTACAATGAGCAGTTCTTC.

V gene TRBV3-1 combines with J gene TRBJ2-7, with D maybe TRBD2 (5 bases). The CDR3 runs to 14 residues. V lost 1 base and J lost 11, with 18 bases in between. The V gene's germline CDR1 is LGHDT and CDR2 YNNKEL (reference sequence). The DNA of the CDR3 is TGTGCCAGCAGCCAAGCCCGGACTCAACGTAGGAAGTACTTC. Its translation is CASSQARTQRRKYF.

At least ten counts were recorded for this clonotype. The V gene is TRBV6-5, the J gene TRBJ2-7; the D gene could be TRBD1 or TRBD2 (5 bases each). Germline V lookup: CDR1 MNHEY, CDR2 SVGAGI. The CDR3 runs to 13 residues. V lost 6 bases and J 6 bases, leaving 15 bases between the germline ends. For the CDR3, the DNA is TGTGCCAGCAGGGGGGAGCTGGGGATCGAGCAGTACTTC. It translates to CASRGELGIEQYF.

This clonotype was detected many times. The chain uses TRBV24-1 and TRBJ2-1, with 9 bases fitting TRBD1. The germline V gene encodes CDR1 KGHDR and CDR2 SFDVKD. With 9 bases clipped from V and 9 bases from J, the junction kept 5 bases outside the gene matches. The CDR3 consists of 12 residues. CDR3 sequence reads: CATGTGYGEQFF. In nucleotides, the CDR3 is TGTGCCACCGGGACAGGGTATGGTGAGCAGTTCTTC.

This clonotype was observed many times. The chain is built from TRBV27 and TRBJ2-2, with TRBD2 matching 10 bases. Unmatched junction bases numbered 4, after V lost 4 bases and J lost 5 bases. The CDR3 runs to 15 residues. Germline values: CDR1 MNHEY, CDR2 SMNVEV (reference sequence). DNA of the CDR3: TGTGCCAGCAGTTCCCTAGCGGGAGCTACCGGGGAGCTGTTTTTT. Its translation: CASSSLAGATGELFF.

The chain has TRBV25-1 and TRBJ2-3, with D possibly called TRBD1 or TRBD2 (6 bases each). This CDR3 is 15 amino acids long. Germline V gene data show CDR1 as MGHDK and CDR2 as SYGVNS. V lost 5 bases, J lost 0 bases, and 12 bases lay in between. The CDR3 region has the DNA TGTGCCAGCAGTCGGGCGGGACAAAGCACAGATACGCAGTATTTT. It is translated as CASSRAGQSTDTQYF.

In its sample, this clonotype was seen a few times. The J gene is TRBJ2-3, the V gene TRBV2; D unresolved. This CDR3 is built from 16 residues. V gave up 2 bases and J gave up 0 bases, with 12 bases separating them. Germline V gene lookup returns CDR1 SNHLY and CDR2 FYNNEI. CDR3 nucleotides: TGTGCCAGCAGTGAAACTTCGGTTCAAAGCACAGATACGCAGTATTTT. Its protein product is CASSETSVQSTDTQYF. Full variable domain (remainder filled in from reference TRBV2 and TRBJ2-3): EPEVTQTPSHQVTQMGQEVILRCVPISNHLYFYWYRQILGQKVEFLVSFYNNEISEKSEIFDDQFSVERPDGSNFTLKIRSTKLEDSAMYFCASSETSVQSTDTQYFGPGTRLTVL.

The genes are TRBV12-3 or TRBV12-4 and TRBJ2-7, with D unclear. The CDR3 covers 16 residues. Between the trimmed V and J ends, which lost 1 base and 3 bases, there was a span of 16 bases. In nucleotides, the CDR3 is TGTGCCAGCAGTTTAGGCCCGGTAAGGGTGGGCTACGAGCAGTACTTC. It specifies CASSLGPVRVGYEQYF.

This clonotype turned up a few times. The CDR3 protein is CASSLSWDTEAFF. The CDR3 DNA reads TGTGCCAGCAGTTTATCCTGGGACACTGAAGCTTTCTTT. The chain joins TRBV27 to TRBJ1-1; D is unresolved. Germline lookup yields CDR1 MNHEY and CDR2 SMNVEV (reference sequence). V lost 0 bases and J lost 3, with 5 bases in between. The CDR3 has 13 residues.